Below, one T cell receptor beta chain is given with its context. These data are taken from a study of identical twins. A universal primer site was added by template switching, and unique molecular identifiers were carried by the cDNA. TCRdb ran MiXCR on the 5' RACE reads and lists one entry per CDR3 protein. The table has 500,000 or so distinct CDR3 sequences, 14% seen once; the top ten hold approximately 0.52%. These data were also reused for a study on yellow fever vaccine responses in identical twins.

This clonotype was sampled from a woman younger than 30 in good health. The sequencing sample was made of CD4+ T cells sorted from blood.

CDR3 sequence (DNA): TGTGCCAGCAGTTATTCCGGGACAGGGAACACAGATACGCAGTATTTT. Translated, it gives CASSYSGTGNTDTQYF. This chain links TRBV6-5 with TRBJ2-3, with TRBD1 matching over 9 bases. The CDR3 consists of 16 residues. Germline CDR1 MNHEY, CDR2 SVGAGI. The junction had 6 bases not matched to a gene; V was cut back by 3 bases and J by 2 bases.